These T cell receptor beta chains were read from a single sample in a study of blood T cell repertoires in COVID-19. TCRdb's copy holds only in-frame clones and misses some; the assay was immunoSEQ multiplex PCR. The sample shows about 91,000 clones, roughly 82% of them seen only once. Sequencing was performed on peripheral blood. Source of these receptors: a man in his fifties or sixties with active or convalescent COVID-19. Both conserved end residues are part of each CDR3.

CDR3,V
CATSDPDSNFYNEQFF,TRBV24-1
CATSTQINEKLFF,TRBV15
CASFTDRTSSYNSPLHF,TRBV28
CAWSRGIRYEQYF,TRBV30
CASSLTGRETQYF,TRBV18
CASLGQGLTSEAFF,TRBV5-6
CASSQPGKTEAFF,TRBV6-6
CASSHQQAGETQYF,TRBV7-8
CASSRTSGGGSYF,TRBV7-2
CASRPGQGASPLHF,TRBV28
CASSQGYTEAFF,TRBV6-2/TRBV6-3
CASSLQGTDTQYF,TRBV7-2
CASSLRLAGGRDEQFF,TRBV5-4
CASSYGGESTDTQYF,TRBV7-2
CASSLTGNTEAFF,TRBV5-5
CATEGQGRGNTIYF,TRBV19
CASSESWGGSGNTIYF,TRBV10-2
CAIGELQETQYF,TRBV10-3
CATSDSEIPSSYNEQFF,TRBV24-1
CASSESGGAGQPQHF,TRBV9
CASSLGGLGPLYEQYF,TRBV7-6
CASSSRFSGNTIYF,TRBV7-8
CASSLPNLAGNTGELFF,TRBV28
CASSRAGGFQAGELFF,TRBV27
CASSQPRTGGNEKLFF,TRBV4-3
CASNLAGRSYEQYF,TRBV27
CASSNSGGSTDTQYF,TRBV19
CATAGGANVLTF,TRBV24-1
CASSSWTSGGYNEQFF,TRBV5-1
CASSFQVNDYTGELFF,TRBV6-6
CSVGIQGSGYTF,TRBV29-1
CASSMTSRNEQFF,TRBV12-3/TRBV12-4
CASSDGQFGYTF,TRBV10-1
CASSLLTVHPGIGNQPQHF,TRBV7-8
CATTGTGGSIEQFF,TRBV24-1
CASSAGQGASNEQFF,TRBV19
CASSLSYAGETQYF,TRBV27
CASSEGQGISDTQYF,TRBV9
CATSESGLNTGELFF,TRBV24-1
CASSYGRGNRAGELFF,TRBV6-2/TRBV6-3
CASSLGDRGRRNEQFF,TRBV7-2
CASSEWDRGLEGSPLHF,TRBV25-1
CASTPGTGQGYNEQFF,TRBV19
CASSFFYGLSGNTIYF,TRBV7-9
CASSVSNRGDAEAFF,TRBV9